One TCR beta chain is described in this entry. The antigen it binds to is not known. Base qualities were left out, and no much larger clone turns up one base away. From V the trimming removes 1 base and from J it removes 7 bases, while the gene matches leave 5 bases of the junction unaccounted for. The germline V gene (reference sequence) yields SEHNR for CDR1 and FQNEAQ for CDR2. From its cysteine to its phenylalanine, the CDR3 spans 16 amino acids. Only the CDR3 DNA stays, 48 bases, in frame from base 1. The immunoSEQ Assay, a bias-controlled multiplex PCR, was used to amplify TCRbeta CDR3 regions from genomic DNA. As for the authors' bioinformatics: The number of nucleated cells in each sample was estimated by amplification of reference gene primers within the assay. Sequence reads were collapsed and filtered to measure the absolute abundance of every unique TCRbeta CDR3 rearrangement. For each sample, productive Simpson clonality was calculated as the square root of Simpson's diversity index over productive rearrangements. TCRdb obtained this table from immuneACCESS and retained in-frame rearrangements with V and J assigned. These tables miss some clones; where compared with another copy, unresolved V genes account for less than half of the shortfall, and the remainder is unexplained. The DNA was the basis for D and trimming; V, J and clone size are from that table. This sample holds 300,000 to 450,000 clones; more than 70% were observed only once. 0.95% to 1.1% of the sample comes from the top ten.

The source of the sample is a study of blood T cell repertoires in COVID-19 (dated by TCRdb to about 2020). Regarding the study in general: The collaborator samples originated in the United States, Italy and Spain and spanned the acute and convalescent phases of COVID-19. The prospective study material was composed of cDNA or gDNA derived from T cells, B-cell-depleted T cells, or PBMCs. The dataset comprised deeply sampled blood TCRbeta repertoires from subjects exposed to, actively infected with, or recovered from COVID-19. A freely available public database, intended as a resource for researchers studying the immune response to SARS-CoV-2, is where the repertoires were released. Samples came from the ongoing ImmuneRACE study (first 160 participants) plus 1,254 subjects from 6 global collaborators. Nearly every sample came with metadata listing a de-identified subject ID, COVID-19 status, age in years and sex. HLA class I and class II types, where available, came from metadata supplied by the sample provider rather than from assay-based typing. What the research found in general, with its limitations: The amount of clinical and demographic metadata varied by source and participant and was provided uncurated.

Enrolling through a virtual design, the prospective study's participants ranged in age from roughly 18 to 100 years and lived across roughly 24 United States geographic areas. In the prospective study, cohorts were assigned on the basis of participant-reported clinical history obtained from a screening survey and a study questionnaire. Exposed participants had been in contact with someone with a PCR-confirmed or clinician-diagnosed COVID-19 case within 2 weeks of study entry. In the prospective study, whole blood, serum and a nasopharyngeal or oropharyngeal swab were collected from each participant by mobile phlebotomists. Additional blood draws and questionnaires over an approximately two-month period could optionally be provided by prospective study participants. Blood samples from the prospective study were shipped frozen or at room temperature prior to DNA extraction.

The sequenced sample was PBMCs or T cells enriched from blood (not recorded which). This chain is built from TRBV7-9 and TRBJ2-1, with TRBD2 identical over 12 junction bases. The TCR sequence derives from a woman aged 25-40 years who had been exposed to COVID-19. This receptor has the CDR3 CASSLGGLAGPNEQFF. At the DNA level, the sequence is TGTGCCAGCAGCTTAGGAGGACTAGCGGGACCTAATGAGCAGTTCTTC.